The 27 T cell receptor beta chains below come from one sample, sequenced in a study of T-cell memory formation after mild COVID-19. TCRdb reanalysed the 5' RACE reads using MiXCR and keeps one entry per CDR3 protein. This table has 400,000 to 500,000 distinct CDR3 sequences, 20% appearing once. Material: PBMCs or a T cell subset sorted from them (not recorded which). These receptors were obtained from an adult woman who had mild COVID-19 (a few samples of this study predate the infection). Cell type and time point are not known.

This clonotype has more than one count but fewer than ten. The J gene is TRBJ1-1, the V gene TRBV6-1, with 7 nucleotides matching TRBD1. The V gene's germline CDR1 is MNHNS and CDR2 SASEGT. V shed 10 bases, J shed 4 bases, and the junction held 9 bases outside the gene matches. The CDR3 runs 13 residues. CDR3 in DNA: TGTGCCACCTCGACAGGGCGCAGCACTGAAGCTTTCTTT. This sequence encodes CATSTGRSTEAFF.

This clonotype was found a few times. The chain links TRBV3-1 to TRBJ1-1; D is ambiguous. V was pared by 5 bases and J by 5 bases, with 12 bases between. Germline CDR1 and CDR2: LGHDT and YNNKEL (reference sequence). The CDR3 sequence is 13 residues long. DNA for the CDR3: TGTGCCAGCAGCAAACACAGTGAGACTGAAGCTTTCTTT. Its protein is CASSKHSETEAFF.

This clonotype came up a few times. The chain employs TRBV5-1 and TRBJ2-1; TRBD2 matches 8 bases. CDR1 is SGHRS, CDR2 YFSETQ, per germline. This CDR3 is 16 amino acids long. V gave up 0 bases and J gave up 3 bases; unmatched junction bases: 5. CDR3 coding DNA: TGCGCCAGCAGCTTGGGTGGCGGGGGGTTCTACAATGAGCAGTTCTTC. Translation: CASSLGGGGFYNEQFF.

This chain uses TRBV5-1 with TRBJ2-2; D remains unclear. CDR1 and CDR2 (germline): SGHRS, YFSETQ. CDR3 size: 14 residues. Trimming took off 0 bases at V and 4 bases at J, with 7 bases between the two ends. The CDR3 DNA reads as TGCGCCAGCAGCTTGGCTTTGTCCACCGGGGAGCTGTTTTTT. Its protein product is CASSLALSTGELFF.

In this sample, this clonotype turned up a few times. V is TRBV29-1 and J is TRBJ2-1, with unresolved D. This CDR3 comprises 12 residues. Germline lookup yields CDR1 SQVTM and CDR2 ANQGSEA. The ends were cut back, 3 bases at V and 8 bases at J, with 11 bases in the middle. CDR3 amino acids: CSVDLVPDEQFF. CDR3 bases: TGCAGCGTTGATCTCGTTCCGGATGAGCAGTTCTTC.

This clonotype occurred a few times. This sequence joins TRBV5-1 and TRBJ2-1; 8 bases match TRBD2. The V segment lost 5 bases and the J segment 10 bases; nucleotides outside the gene matches: 8. CDR3 size: 13 residues. In germline, CDR1 is SGHRS, CDR2 YFSETQ. As DNA, the CDR3 is TGCGCCAGCAGTCGGGAGGGCCTTCGAGAGCAGTTCTTC. Its protein product is CASSREGLREQFF.

This clonotype has just a few counts. The V call is TRBV7-8, the J call TRBJ2-1; 11 bases map to TRBD2. This CDR3 comprises 15 residues. In germline, CDR1 is SGHVS, CDR2 FQNEAQ. Losses at the gene ends were 3 bases for V and 7 bases for J; bases not matched to a gene: 5. The CDR3 sequence is CASSFIAGGQNEQFF. The CDR3, as DNA: TGTGCCAGCAGCTTTATAGCGGGGGGGCAGAATGAGCAGTTCTTC.

This clonotype was observed at least ten times. The chain recombines TRBV6-6 with TRBJ2-5; 10 nucleotides match TRBD1. V trimming: 2 bases; J trimming: 6 bases; junction bases outside the gene matches: 6. The CDR3 sequence is 15 residues long. CDR1 and CDR2 from the germline V gene are MNHNY and SVGAGI (reference sequence). CDR3 sequence: CASSYGTGALKTQYF. DNA for the CDR3: TGTGCCAGCAGTTACGGGACAGGGGCGCTAAAGACCCAGTACTTC.

The gene calls are TRBV7-2 and TRBJ2-3; TRBD2 matches 8 bases. The trim removed 2 bases at V and 6 bases at J, leaving 4 bases unmatched. The CDR3 is 14 residues long. Germline CDR1 and CDR2: SGHTA and FQGNSA. The CDR3 coding sequence is TGTGCCAGCAGCTTATGGGCTAGCGGGGATACGCAGTATTTT. Translation: CASSLWASGDTQYF.

In this sample, this clonotype turned up a few times. The genes are TRBV7-2 and TRBJ1-1; no clear D gene. Trimming cost V 1 base and J 7 bases, with 7 bases left between them. Germline loops: CDR1 SGHTA, CDR2 FQGNSA. The CDR3 covers 12 residues. The CDR3 region has the DNA TGTGCCAGCAGCTTAGGGGTACTTGAAGCTTTCTTT. Translating gives CASSLGVLEAFF.

This clonotype was seen once. V is TRBV6-5 and J is TRBJ1-1, with TRBD1 as a possible D gene (6 bases). Trimming took 3 bases from V and 3 from J, leaving 20 bases between them. The CDR3 runs to 17 residues. CDR1 is MNHEY and CDR2 is SVGAGI in the germline V gene. The DNA for the CDR3 is TGTGCCAGCAGTTATAGTTTCGTAGGACAGAAGCACACTGAAGCTTTCTTT. Its translation: CASSYSFVGQKHTEAFF.

This clonotype was observed a handful of times. The chain is built from TRBV10-2 and TRBJ1-5, with D unclear. Germline V gene lookup returns CDR1 WSHSY and CDR2 SAAADI. CDR3 length equals 13 residues. Trimming took off 6 bases at V and 2 bases at J, with 8 bases between the two ends. CDR3 residues: CASRDLRNQPQHF. In DNA, the CDR3 is TGCGCCAGCAGGGATCTGCGCAATCAGCCCCAGCATTTT.

Only a few counts were recorded for this clonotype. This chain connects TRBV12-3 or TRBV12-4 to TRBJ1-5; 11 nucleotides line up with TRBD1. Trimming removed 4 bases from V and 5 bases from J; junction bases left unmatched: 4. The CDR3 sequence is 15 residues long. Here the CDR3 reads CASSSGTGGYQPQHF. As DNA, the CDR3 is TGTGCCAGCAGTTCCGGGACAGGGGGGTATCAGCCCCAGCATTTT.

The chain combines TRBV6-5 with TRBJ2-1; 13 bases line up with TRBD2. From germline, CDR1 is MNHEY and CDR2 SVGAGI. This CDR3 contains 15 residues. V lost 6 bases to trimming and J lost 4 bases; unmatched junction nucleotides: 3. CDR3: CASSGTSGIYNEQFF. The CDR3, as DNA: TGTGCCAGCAGCGGGACTAGCGGGATTTACAATGAGCAGTTCTTC.

This CDR3 is CSARENRRGNTEAFF. CDR3 in DNA: TGCAGTGCTAGAGAAAACAGGCGGGGGAATACTGAAGCTTTCTTT. V and J are TRBV20-1 and TRBJ1-1, with TRBD1 as a possible D gene (5 bases). CDR1 is DFQATT and CDR2 is SNEGSKA in the germline V gene (reference sequence). This CDR3 region has 15 residues. V shed 0 bases and J shed 5 bases, with 16 bases lying between them.

The chain has TRBV6-1 and TRBJ2-7; 8 positions agree with TRBD2. V was pared by 4 bases and J by 2 bases, with 7 bases of the junction left unmatched. Germline values: CDR1 MNHNS, CDR2 SASEGT. The CDR3 sequence is 15 residues long. The CDR3 DNA reads TGTGCCAGCAGTGCTCGGACTAGCCTGCCCTACGAGCAGTACTTC. Its protein product is CASSARTSLPYEQYF.

J is TRBJ1-5 and V is TRBV12-3 or TRBV12-4; D remains ambiguous. V was cut by 1 base and J by 6 bases, with 4 bases left in between. This CDR3 is built from 12 residues. As DNA, the CDR3 is TGTGCCAGCAGTTTAGAACTTCAGCCCCAGCATTTT. It translates to CASSLELQPQHF.

This sequence joins TRBV9 and TRBJ2-5; unclear D gene. Germline CDR1 reads SGDLS; CDR2 reads YYNGEE. V lost 0 bases to trimming and J lost 1 base, with 10 bases between them. The CDR3 spans 15 residues. This chain's CDR3 is CASSVEAFAQETQYF. The CDR3 DNA reads as TGTGCCAGCAGCGTAGAGGCCTTCGCCCAAGAGACCCAGTACTTC.

This clonotype was observed at least ten times. V gene TRBV20-1 combines with J gene TRBJ1-6; D may be TRBD1 (6 bases). The CDR3 length is 16 residues. Germline CDR1 and CDR2: DFQATT and SNEGSKA (reference sequence). Trimming took 0 bases from V and 6 from J, leaving 15 bases between them. The CDR3 DNA sequence: TGCAGTGCTAGAGATGGGGGGGCAGCCACTAATTCACCCCTCCACTTT. Residues: CSARDGGAATNSPLHF.

The table lists this clonotype with a few counts. The CDR3 sequence is CASSLARDPAYEQFF. The CDR3 DNA reads as TGCGCCAGCAGCTTGGCGAGGGACCCCGCCTATGAGCAGTTCTTC. The chain has TRBV5-1 and TRBJ2-1; D may match TRBD1 or TRBD2 (5 bases each). The CDR3 extends over 15 amino acids. In germline, CDR1 is SGHRS, CDR2 YFSETQ. With 0 bases removed from V and 8 bases from J, the gap between germline ends came to 15 bases.

The chain links TRBV24-1 to TRBJ1-1, with D possibly TRBD1 on 5 matching bases. The CDR3 runs to 16 residues. Per germline, CDR1 KGHDR and CDR2 SFDVKD. The V end was cut by 1 base, the J end by 1 base, with 12 bases between. Written as DNA, the CDR3 is TGTGCCACCAGTGATTTAGGGCAGGGCGAGAACACTGAAGCTTTCTTT. Translating gives CATSDLGQGENTEAFF.

This clonotype was observed a handful of times. The rearrangement uses TRBV2 and TRBJ2-7, with 9 bases aligning to TRBD1. V shed 5 bases and J 6 bases; nucleotides not matched to a gene: 8. This CDR3 comprises 14 residues. CDR1 SNHLY and CDR2 FYNNEI come from the germline V gene. CDR3 protein: CASSPPGQGSEQYF. The CDR3 nucleotides read TGTGCCAGCAGTCCACCGGGACAGGGTTCCGAGCAGTACTTC.

This clonotype was seen ten or more times. The chain combines TRBV25-1 with TRBJ2-1, with D hard to call. CDR1 is MGHDK and CDR2 is SYGVNS in the germline V gene. The CDR3 has 15 residues. V lost 2 bases and J lost 5, with 13 bases in between. In DNA form, the CDR3 reads TGTGCCAGCAGTGAACGTCTAGAAGCCCACAATGAGCAGTTCTTC. Its protein is CASSERLEAHNEQFF.

This chain joins TRBV12-3 or TRBV12-4 and TRBJ2-5; 11 bases map to TRBD2. The CDR3 spans 16 residues. Germline trimming cut 5 bases from V and 3 bases from J; bases unmatched to any gene: 8. The CDR3 sequence is CASSLGTSGFEETQYF. As DNA, the CDR3 is TGTGCCAGCAGTCTCGGGACTAGCGGCTTTGAAGAGACCCAGTACTTC.

Here the CDR3 DNA reads TGCAGTGCTACTTTCGGCGAGATCGCCTCTGGAAACACCATATATTTT. Translated: CSATFGEIASGNTIYF. The chain carries TRBV20-1 and TRBJ1-3, with D uncertain. The CDR3 spans 16 residues. V was trimmed by 4 bases and J by 0 bases, leaving 16 bases between them. Germline loops: CDR1 DFQATT, CDR2 SNEGSKA (reference sequence).

This clonotype was detected only a few times. The chain carries TRBV30 and TRBJ2-7; 12 bases are a match to TRBD2. The CDR3 runs to 15 residues. Germline V gene data show CDR1 as GTSNPN and CDR2 as SVGIG (reference sequence). Losses at the gene ends were 1 base for V and 6 bases for J; bases not matched to a gene: 7. In nucleotides, the CDR3 is TGTGCCTGGAGTGACCTAGCGGGAGGGCCCCGCGAGCAGTACTTC. The encoded protein is CAWSDLAGGPREQYF.

This clonotype was observed many times. V is TRBV5-5 and J is TRBJ1-2; the match to TRBD1 covers 8 bases. The germline CDR1 and CDR2 sequences are SGHKS and YYEKEE (reference sequence). V trimming: 4 bases; J trimming: 5 bases; junction bases outside the gene matches: 10. The CDR3 is 15 amino acids. For the CDR3, the DNA is TGTGCCAGCAGCGTAATGCCGGGACAGGCGTATGGCTACACCTTC. It codes for CASSVMPGQAYGYTF.